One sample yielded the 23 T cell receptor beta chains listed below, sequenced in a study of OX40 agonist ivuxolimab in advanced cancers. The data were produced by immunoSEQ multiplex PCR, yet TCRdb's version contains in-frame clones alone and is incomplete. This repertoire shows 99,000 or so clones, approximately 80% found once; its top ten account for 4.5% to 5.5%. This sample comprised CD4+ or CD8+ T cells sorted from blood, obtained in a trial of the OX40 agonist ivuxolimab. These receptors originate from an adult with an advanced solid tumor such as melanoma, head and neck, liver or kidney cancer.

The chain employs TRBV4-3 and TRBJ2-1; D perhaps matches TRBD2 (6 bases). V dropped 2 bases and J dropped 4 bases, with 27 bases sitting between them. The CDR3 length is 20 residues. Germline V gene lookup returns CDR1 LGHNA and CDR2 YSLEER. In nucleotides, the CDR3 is TGCGCCAGCAGCCAAACTCTCCCTCGGGAGCGTGGGGACTCTTACAATGAGCAGTTCTTC. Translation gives CASSQTLPRERGDSYNEQFF.

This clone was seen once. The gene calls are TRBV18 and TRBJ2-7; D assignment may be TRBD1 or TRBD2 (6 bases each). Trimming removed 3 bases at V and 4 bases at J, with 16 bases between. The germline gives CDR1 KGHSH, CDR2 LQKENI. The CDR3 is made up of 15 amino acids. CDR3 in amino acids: CASSPRGLGEYEQYF. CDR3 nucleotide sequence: TGTGCCAGCTCACCTCGGGGGCTTGGGGAGTACGAGCAGTACTTC.

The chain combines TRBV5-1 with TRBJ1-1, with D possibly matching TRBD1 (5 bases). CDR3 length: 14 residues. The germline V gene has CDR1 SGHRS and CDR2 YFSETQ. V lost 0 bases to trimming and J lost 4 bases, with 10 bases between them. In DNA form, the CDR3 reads TGCGCCAGCAGCTTGGCGGCAGGGAGCACTGAAGCTTTCTTT. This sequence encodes CASSLAAGSTEAFF.

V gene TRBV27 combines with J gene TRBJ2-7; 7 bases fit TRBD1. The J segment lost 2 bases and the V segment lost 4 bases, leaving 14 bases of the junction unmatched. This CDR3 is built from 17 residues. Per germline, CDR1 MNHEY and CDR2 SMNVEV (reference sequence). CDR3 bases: TGTGCCAGCAGTTCCGTTACCTCACCGACAGGGACCTACGAGCAGTACTTC. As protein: CASSSVTSPTGTYEQYF.

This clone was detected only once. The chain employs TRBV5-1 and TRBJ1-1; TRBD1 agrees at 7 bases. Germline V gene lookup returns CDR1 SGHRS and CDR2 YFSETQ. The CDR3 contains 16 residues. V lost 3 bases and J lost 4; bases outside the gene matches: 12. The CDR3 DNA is TGCGCCAGCAGCTCCACCCCGGACAGGTGGGCCACTGAAGCTTTCTTT. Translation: CASSSTPDRWATEAFF. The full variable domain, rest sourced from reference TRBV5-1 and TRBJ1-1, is KAGVTQTPRYLIKTRGQQVTLSCSPISGHRSVSWYQQTPGQGLQFLFEYFSETQRNKGNFPGRFSGRQFSNSRSEMNVSTLELGDSALYLCASSSTPDRWATEAFFGQGTRLTVV.

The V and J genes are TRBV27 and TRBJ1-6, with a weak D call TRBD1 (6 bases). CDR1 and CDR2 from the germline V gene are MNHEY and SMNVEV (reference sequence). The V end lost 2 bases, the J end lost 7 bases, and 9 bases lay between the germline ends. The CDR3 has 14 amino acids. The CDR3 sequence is CASSLRGVNSPLHF. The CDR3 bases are TGTGCCAGCAGTTTAAGGGGGGTCAATTCACCCCTCCACTTT.

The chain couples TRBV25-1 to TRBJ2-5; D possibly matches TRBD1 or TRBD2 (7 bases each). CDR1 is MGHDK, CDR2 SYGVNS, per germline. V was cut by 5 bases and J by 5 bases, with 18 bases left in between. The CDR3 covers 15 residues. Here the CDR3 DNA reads TGTGCCAGCAGTTTAAGGGAGGGGGCGCAGGAGACCCAGTACTTC. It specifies CASSLREGAQETQYF. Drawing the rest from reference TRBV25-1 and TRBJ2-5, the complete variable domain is EADIYQTPRYLVIGTGKKITLECSQTMGHDKMYWYQQDPGMELHLIHYSYGVNSTEKGDLSSESTVSRIRTEHFPLTLESARPSHTSQYLCASSLREGAQETQYFGPGTRLLVL.

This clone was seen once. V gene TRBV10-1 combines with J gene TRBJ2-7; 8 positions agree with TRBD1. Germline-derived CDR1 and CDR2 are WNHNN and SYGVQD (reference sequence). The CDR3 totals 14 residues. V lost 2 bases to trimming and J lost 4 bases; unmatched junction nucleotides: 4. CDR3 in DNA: TGCGCCAGCAGTGAGGGGGGACAGGATTACGAGCAGTACTTC. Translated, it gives CASSEGGQDYEQYF.

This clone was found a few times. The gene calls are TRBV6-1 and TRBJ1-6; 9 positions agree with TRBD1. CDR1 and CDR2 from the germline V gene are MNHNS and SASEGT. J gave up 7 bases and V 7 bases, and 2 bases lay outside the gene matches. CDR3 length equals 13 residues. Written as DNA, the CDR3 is TGTGCCAGCACTGGGACAGGGAATTCACCCCTCCACTTT. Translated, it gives CASTGTGNSPLHF.

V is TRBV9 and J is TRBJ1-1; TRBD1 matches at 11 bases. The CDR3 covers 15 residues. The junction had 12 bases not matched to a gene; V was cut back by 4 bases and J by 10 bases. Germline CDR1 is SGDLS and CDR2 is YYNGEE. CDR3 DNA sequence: TGTGCCAGCAGCCCCCCCCTGGGACAGGGGGTGGGAGCTTTCTTT. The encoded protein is CASSPPLGQGVGAFF.

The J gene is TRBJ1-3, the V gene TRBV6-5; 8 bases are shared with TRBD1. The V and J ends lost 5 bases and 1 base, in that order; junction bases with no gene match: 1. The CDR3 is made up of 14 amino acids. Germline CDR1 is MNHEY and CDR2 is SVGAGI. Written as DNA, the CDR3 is TGTGCCAGCAGTAGGACAGGGTCTGGAAACACCATATATTTT. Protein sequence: CASSRTGSGNTIYF.

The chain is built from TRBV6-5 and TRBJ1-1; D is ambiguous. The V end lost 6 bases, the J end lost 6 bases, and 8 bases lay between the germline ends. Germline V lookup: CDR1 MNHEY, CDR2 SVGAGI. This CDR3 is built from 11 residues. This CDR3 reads CASREGSEAFF. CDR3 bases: TGTGCCAGCAGGGAGGGTTCTGAAGCTTTCTTT.

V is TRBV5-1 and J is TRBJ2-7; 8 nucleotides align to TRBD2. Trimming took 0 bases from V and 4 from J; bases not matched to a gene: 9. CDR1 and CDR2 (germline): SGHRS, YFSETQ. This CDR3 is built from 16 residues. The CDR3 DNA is TGCGCCAGCAGCTTGGAACTAGCGGAAGCACATTACGAGCAGTACTTC. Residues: CASSLELAEAHYEQYF.

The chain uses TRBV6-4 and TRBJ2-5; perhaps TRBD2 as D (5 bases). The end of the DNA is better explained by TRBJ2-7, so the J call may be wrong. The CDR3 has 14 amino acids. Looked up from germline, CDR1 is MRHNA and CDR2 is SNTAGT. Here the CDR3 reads CARSPGYRAYEQYF. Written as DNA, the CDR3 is TGTGCCAGGTCCCCGGGGTACAGAGCCTACGAGCAGTACTTC.

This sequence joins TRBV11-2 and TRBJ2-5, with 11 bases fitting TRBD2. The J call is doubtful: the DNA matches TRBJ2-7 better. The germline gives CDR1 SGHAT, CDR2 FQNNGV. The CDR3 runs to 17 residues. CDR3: CASSGETSGETPYEQYF. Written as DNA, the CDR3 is TGTGCCAGCAGCGGGGAGACTAGCGGGGAAACTCCCTACGAGCAGTACTTC.

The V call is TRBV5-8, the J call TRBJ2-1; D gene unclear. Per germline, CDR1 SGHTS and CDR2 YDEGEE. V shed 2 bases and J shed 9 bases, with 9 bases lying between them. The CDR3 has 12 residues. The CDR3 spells CASSFDWGEQFF. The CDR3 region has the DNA TGTGCCAGCAGCTTCGATTGGGGTGAGCAGTTCTTC.

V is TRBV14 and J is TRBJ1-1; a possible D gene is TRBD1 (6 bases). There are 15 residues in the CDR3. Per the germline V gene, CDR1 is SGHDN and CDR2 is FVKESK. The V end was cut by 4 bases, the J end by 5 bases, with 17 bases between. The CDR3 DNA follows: TGTGCCAGCAGCCCCCGTGGGGGGGCTTGGACTGAAGCTTTCTTT. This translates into CASSPRGGAWTEAFF.

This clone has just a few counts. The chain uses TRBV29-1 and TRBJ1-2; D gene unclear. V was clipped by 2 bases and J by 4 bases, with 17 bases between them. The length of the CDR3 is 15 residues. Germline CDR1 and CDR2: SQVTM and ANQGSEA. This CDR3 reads CSVEIGPTELYGYTF. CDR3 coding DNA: TGCAGCGTTGAAATAGGGCCTACCGAGCTCTATGGCTACACCTTC. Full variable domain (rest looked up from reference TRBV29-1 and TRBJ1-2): SAVISQKPSRDICQRGTSLTIQCQVDSQVTMMFWYRQQPGQSLTLIATANQGSEATYESGFVIDKFPISRPNLTFSTLTVSNMSPEDSSIYLCSVEIGPTELYGYTFGSGTRLTVV.

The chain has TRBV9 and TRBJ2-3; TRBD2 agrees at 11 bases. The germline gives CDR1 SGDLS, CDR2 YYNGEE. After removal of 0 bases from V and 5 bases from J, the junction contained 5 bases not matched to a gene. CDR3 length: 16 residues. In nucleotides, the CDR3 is TGTGCCAGCAGCGTAGGTACTAGCGGGAGAATAGATACGCAGTATTTT. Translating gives CASSVGTSGRIDTQYF.

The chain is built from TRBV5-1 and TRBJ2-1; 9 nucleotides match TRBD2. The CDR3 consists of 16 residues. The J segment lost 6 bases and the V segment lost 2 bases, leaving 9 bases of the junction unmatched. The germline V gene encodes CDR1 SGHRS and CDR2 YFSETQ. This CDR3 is CASSLSALAGLNEQFF. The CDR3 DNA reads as TGCGCCAGCAGCTTATCGGCACTAGCGGGCCTCAATGAGCAGTTCTTC.

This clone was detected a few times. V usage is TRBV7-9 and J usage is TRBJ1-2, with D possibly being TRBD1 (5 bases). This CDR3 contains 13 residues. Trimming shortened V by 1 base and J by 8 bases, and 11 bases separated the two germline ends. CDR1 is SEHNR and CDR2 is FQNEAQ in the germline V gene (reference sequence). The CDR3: CASSLEAGVGYTF. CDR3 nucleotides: TGTGCCAGCAGCTTAGAAGCGGGGGTAGGCTACACCTTC. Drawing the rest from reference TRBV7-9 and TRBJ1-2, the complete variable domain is DTGVSQNPRHKITKRGQNVTFRCDPISEHNRLYWYRQTLGQGPEFLTYFQNEAQLEKSRLLSDRFSAERPKGSFSTLEIQRTEQGDSAMYLCASSLEAGVGYTFGSGTRLTVV.

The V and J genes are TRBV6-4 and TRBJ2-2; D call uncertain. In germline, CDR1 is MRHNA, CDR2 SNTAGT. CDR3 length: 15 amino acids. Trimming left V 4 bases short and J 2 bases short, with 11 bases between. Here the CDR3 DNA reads TGTGCCAGCAGTGCTCGGGCCTCCAACACCGGGGAGCTGTTTTTT. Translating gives CASSARASNTGELFF.

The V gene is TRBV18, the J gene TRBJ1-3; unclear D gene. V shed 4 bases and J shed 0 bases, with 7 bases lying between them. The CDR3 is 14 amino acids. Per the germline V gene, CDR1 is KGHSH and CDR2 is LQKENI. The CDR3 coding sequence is TGTGCCAGCTCACTGGATCTCTCTGGAAACACCATATATTTT. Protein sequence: CASSLDLSGNTIYF.